Sequencing of this T cell receptor beta chain was carried out in a study of T cell responses to AZD1222 COVID-19 vaccine. Study-level results: Baseline seropositives among AZD1222 recipients totaled only five to seven. Once two AZD1222 doses were given, Spike-specific TCR breadth and depth went up. Donors skewed white British and female; clonal diversity was possibly underestimated.

With respect to this clone: Its antigen is still unknown. One junction end does not reproduce the germline sequence, and a read error may be involved.

The CDR3 covers 13 residues. Germline V CDR1 and CDR2: SGHTA, FQGNSA. Profiling relied on immunoSEQ multiplex PCR, and the TCRdb table lists in-frame clones only, not all of them. The repertoire holds about 75,000 clones, with around nine tenths as singletons. The chain is built from TRBV7-2 and TRBJ2-1; no firm D call. The input for sequencing was peripheral blood, taken 28 days after the second AZD1222 dose. The TCR comes from an adult who received the AZD1222 COVID-19 vaccine. The CDR3 DNA sequence: TGTGCCAGCACCTTAAGCTCCTACAATGAGCAGTTCTTC. Protein product: CASTLSSYNEQFF.